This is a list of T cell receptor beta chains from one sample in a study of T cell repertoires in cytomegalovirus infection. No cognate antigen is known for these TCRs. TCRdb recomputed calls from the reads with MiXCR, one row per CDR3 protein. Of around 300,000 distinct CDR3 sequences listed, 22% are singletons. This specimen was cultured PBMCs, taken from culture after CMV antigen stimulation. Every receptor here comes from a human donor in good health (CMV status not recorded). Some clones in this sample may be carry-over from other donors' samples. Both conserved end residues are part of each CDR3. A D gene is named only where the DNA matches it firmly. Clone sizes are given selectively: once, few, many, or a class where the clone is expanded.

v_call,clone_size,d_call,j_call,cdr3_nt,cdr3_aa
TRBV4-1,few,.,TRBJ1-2,TGCGCCAGCAGCCAAGTGTTCCAGGGAGGTTCCGGCTACACCTTC,CASSQVFQGGSGYTF
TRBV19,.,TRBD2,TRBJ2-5,TGTGCCAGTAGTAGAATTAGCGGGAGAGAGACCCAGTACTTC,CASSRISGRETQYF
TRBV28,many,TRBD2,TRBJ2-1,TGTGCCAGCAGTTTAGCGGGAGTTCCCTACAATGAGCAGTTCTTC,CASSLAGVPYNEQFF
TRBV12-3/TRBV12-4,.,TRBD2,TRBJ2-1,TGTGCCAGCAGTTCCAAAGGTCGGCTAGCGGCCTCCTACAATGAGCAGTTCTTC,CASSSKGRLAASYNEQFF
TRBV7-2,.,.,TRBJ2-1,TGTGCCAGCAGCTTATGGGCAGAGGGAGAGCAGTTCTTC,CASSLWAEGEQFF
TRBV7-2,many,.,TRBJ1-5,TGTGCCAGCAGCTTAGAGACAGATCAGCCCCAGCATTTT,CASSLETDQPQHF
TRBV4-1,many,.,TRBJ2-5,TGCGCCAGCAGCCAAGAGAAGGCGACCACTCGAGAGACCCAGTACTTC,CASSQEKATTRETQYF
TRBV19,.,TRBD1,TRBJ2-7,TGTGCCAGTGGGACAGGCTGGAACGAGCAGTACTTC,CASGTGWNEQYF
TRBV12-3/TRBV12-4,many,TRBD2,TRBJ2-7,TGTGCCAGCAGTTTTGTGGCGGGAGCCTACTACGAGCAGTACTTC,CASSFVAGAYYEQYF
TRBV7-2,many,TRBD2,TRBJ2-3,TGTGCCAGCAGCTCCCGGAGCGGGACCCGAGATACGCAGTATTTT,CASSSRSGTRDTQYF
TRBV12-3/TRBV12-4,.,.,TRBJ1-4,TGTGCCAGCAGTTTAAGCGGAATTAATGAAAAACTGTTTTTT,CASSLSGINEKLFF
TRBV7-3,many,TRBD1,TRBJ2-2,TGTGCCAGCAGCCGGGACAGGGACTACACCGGGGAGCTGTTTTTT,CASSRDRDYTGELFF
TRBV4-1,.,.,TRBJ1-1,TGCGCCAGCAGCCTTGGGGGAGGACAGCTCACTGAAGCTTTCTTT,CASSLGGGQLTEAFF
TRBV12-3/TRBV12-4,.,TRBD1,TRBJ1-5,TGTGCCAGCAGTGCAGGGACCGGGACAGGGGCCGAGCAGCCCCAGCATTTT,CASSAGTGTGAEQPQHF
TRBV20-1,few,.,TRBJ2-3,TGCAGTGCTAGGCCTCGGGCTAGCGTTCTCGATACGCAGTATTTT,CSARPRASVLDTQYF
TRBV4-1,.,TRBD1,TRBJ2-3,TGCGCCAGCAGCCAGCCAGGGGGAGATACGCAGTATTTT,CASSQPGGDTQYF
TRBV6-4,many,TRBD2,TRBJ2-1,TGTGCCAGCAGCCAAACTAGCGGGGGCAACAATGAGCAGTTCTTC,CASSQTSGGNNEQFF
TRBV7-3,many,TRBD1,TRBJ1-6,TGTGCCAGCGCACGGGACAGCTATAATTCACCCCTCCACTTT,CASARDSYNSPLHF
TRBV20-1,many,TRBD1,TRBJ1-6,TGCAGTGCCCCGGACAGGGGGGATTCACCCCTCCACTTT,CSAPDRGDSPLHF
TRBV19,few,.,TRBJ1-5,TGTGCCAGTAGTACATTCCGGAATCAGCCCCAGCATTTT,CASSTFRNQPQHF
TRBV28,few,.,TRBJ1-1,TGTGCCAGCAGCGACAGGGAAGCTTTCTTT,CASSDREAFF
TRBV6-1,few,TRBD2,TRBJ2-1,TGTGCCAGCAGTCACACTAGCGGGAGATCATCATTCCATGAGCAGTTCTTC,CASSHTSGRSSFHEQFF
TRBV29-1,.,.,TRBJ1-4,TGCAGCGTGAAACTTGAAAAACTGTTTTTT,CSVKLEKLFF
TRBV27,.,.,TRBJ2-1,TGTGCCAGCAGTGTGGCTAGTCTCGATGAGCAGTTCTTC,CASSVASLDEQFF
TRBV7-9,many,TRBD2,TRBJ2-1,TGTGCCAGCAGCCCCCCAGCGGGGGGGCTCAATGAGCAGTTCTTC,CASSPPAGGLNEQFF
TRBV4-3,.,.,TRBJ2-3,TGCGCCAGCAGCCAAGTAGTGAGCACAGATACGCAGTATTTT,CASSQVVSTDTQYF
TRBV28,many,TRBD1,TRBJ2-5,TGTGCCAGCCGGACAGGGGTTGACCAAGAGACCCAGTACTTC,CASRTGVDQETQYF
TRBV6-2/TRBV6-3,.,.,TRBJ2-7,TGTGCCAGCAGTCTAGACGGCTACGAGCAGTACTTC,CASSLDGYEQYF
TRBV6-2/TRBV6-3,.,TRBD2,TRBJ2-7,TGTGCCAGCAGTTACTTGGGACTACTCCTCTACGAGCAGTACTTC,CASSYLGLLLYEQYF
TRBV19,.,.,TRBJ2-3,TGTGCCAGTAGTATACAGGGCTATCAAGATACGCAGTATTTT,CASSIQGYQDTQYF
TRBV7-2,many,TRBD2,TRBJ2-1,TGTGCCAGCAGCTTAAGGAAGGGAAGCGGGTCGGGAGGATTGTATGAGCAGTTCTTC,CASSLRKGSGSGGLYEQFF
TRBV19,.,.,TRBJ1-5,TGTGCCAGTAGTATAGATGGGATCGGGCAGCCCCAGCATTTT,CASSIDGIGQPQHF
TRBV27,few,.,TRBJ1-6,TGTGCCAGCAGTTCGACCGTTTCACCCCTCCACTTT,CASSSTVSPLHF
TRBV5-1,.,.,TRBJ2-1,TGCGCCAGCAGCCAAGGTCGTGCGGTCCTCTCCAGGGATGAGCAGTTCTTC,CASSQGRAVLSRDEQFF
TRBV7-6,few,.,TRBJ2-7,TGTGCCAGCAGCTTAGACGGGAGCTCCTACGAGCAGTACTTC,CASSLDGSSYEQYF
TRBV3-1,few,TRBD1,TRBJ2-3,TGTGCCAGCAGCGGGACAGAGGCGTGGGATACGCAGTATTTT,CASSGTEAWDTQYF
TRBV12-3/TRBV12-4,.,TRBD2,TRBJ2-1,TGTGCCAGCAGTTTGGGCAGGACTAGCGGGAGGGTCCCCTACAATGAGCAGTTCTTC,CASSLGRTSGRVPYNEQFF
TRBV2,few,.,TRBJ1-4,TGTGCCAGCAGTGAAGACAGGACAACTAATGAAAAACTGTTTTTT,CASSEDRTTNEKLFF
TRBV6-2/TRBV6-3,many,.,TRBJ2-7,TGTGCCAGCAGCGGTCGGGAAGGCGAGCAGTACTTC,CASSGREGEQYF
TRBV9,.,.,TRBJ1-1,TGTGCCAGCAGCGTAGTAGGGGAATGGTACACTGAAGCTTTCTTT,CASSVVGEWYTEAFF
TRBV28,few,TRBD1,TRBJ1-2,TGTGCCAGCAGTTGGGGCGCAGGGGGCGGTGACTATGGCTACACCTTC,CASSWGAGGGDYGYTF
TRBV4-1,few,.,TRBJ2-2,TGCGCCAGCAGCCAGGTGACTAGGAACACCGGGGAGCTGTTTTTT,CASSQVTRNTGELFF
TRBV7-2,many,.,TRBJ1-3,TGTGCCAGCACCCCTGAGGGCAGGGCCTCTGGAAACACCATATATTTT,CASTPEGRASGNTIYF
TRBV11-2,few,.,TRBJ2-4,TGTGCCAGCAGCTTAGAATTAGGCAGGGAAAACATTCAGTACTTC,CASSLELGRENIQYF
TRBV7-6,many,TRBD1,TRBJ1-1,TGTGCCAGCAGCTCGGGACAGGGAGCAACTGAAGCTTTCTTT,CASSSGQGATEAFF
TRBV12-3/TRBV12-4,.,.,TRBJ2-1,TGTGCCAGCAGTTTATACGGCCGTGAGAGGAACAATGAGCAGTTCTTC,CASSLYGRERNNEQFF
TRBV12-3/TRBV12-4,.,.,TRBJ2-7,TGTGCCAGCAGTACTAACGCCCAAAGCGAGCAGTACTTC,CASSTNAQSEQYF
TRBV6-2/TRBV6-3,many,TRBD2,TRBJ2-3,TGTGCCAGCAGCCCTGTAGCGGGAGGACGGTATTTT,CASSPVAGGRYF
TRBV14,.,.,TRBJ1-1,TGTGCCAGCAGCCATAATCCACACAACACTGAAGCTTTCTTT,CASSHNPHNTEAFF
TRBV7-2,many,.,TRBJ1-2,TGTGCCAGCAGTCTCCGTAGGGCAGGGGAATATGGCTACACCTTC,CASSLRRAGEYGYTF
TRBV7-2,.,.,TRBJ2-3,TGTGCCAGCAGCTCGACGCTGGGGGATACGCAGTATTTT,CASSSTLGDTQYF
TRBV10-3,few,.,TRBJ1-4,TGTGCCATCGGTGCCAATGAAAAACTGTTTTTT,CAIGANEKLFF
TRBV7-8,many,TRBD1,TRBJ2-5,TGTGCCAGCAGACAGGGGCCTCAAGAGACCCAGTACTTC,CASRQGPQETQYF
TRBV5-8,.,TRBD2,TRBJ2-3,TGTGCCAGCAGCTCGGGACTAGCGGTTCGCACAGATACGCAGTATTTT,CASSSGLAVRTDTQYF
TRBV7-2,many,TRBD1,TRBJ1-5,TGTGCCAGCAGTACAGGGGGTCATCAGCCCCAGCATTTT,CASSTGGHQPQHF